This entry concerns a single TCR beta chain. Its target is unknown. This record belongs to a study of T cell responses to AZD1222 COVID-19 vaccine. TCRdb's copy holds only in-frame clones and misses some; the assay was immunoSEQ multiplex PCR. Among about 27,000 clones listed, 80% to 95% were seen once. Study-wide results and limits: Spike-wide coverage was observed for vaccine-associated CD4 TCRs, with dominant responses at 160-218 and 743-854. Sampling captured repertoires only after the peak T cell response. Donors were chiefly white British, with a greater number of females, and clonal diversity was perhaps underestimated.

The material sequenced was peripheral blood, taken 28 days after the second AZD1222 dose. The receptor's source is an adult who received the AZD1222 COVID-19 vaccine.

For the CDR3, the DNA is TGTGCCAGCAGCTTAGAAACAGGCGAGCAGTACTTC. Translation gives CASSLETGEQYF. The chain joins TRBV11-3 to TRBJ2-7; a weak D match, TRBD1 (5 bases). CDR1 and CDR2 from the germline V gene are SGHNT and YENEEA. V lost 0 bases and J 6 bases, leaving 6 bases between the germline ends. This CDR3 spans 12 amino acids.